This passage covers 21 T cell receptor beta chains from one sample sequenced in a study of blood T cell repertoires in COVID-19. Clones were sequenced by immunoSEQ multiplex PCR, and TCRdb holds only the in-frame ones, with some missing. The sample consists of 130,000 or so clones, roughly two thirds of them appearing once. The sample was peripheral blood. These receptors were taken from a woman in her 70s with acute or convalescent COVID-19.

V gene TRBV15 combines with J gene TRBJ1-4; possible D gene TRBD1, 5 bases. V lost 0 bases, J lost 5 bases, and 13 bases lay in between. Germline CDR1 LNHNV, CDR2 YYDKDF (reference sequence). The CDR3 consists of 16 residues. CDR3 region: CATSRDGGAGNEKLFF. The CDR3 DNA reads TGTGCCACCAGCAGAGATGGAGGGGCAGGGAATGAAAAACTGTTTTTT. Full variable domain (rest looked up from reference TRBV15 and TRBJ1-4): DAMVIQNPRYQVTQFGKPVTLSCSQTLNHNVMYWYQQKSSQAPKLLFHYYDKDFNNEADTPDNFQSRRPNTSFCFLDIRSPGLGDTAMYLCATSRDGGAGNEKLFFGSGTQLSVL.

The rearrangement joins TRBV10-3 to TRBJ2-7, with D possibly TRBD2 on 6 matching bases. CDR1 is ENHRY and CDR2 is SYGVKD in the germline V gene. V lost 8 bases and J lost 5, with 13 bases in between. The CDR3 length is 12 residues. The CDR3 reads CAIRDSLDEQYF. The CDR3 DNA sequence: TGTGCCATCCGGGACTCCTTAGACGAGCAGTACTTC.

J is TRBJ2-1 and V is TRBV10-3; 7 bases align to TRBD1. Germline CDR1 and CDR2: ENHRY and SYGVKD. V shed 10 bases, J shed 5 bases, and the junction held 8 bases outside the gene matches. The CDR3 sequence is 13 residues long. CDR3 residues: CATLRTGDNEQFF. The CDR3 DNA reads as TGTGCCACCCTCCGGACAGGCGACAATGAGCAGTTCTTC.

The J gene is TRBJ2-2, the V gene TRBV5-6; TRBD2 agrees at 8 bases. Per germline, CDR1 SGHDT and CDR2 YYEEEE. Trimming took 5 bases from V and 6 from J; bases not matched to a gene: 6. The CDR3 has 14 residues. DNA of the CDR3: TGTGCCAGCAGAGCGGGACTAGACTCCGGGGAGCTGTTTTTT. Protein: CASRAGLDSGELFF. Based on the CDR3 plus reference TRBV5-6 and TRBJ2-2, the full variable domain is DAGVTQSPTHLIKTRGQQVTLRCSPKSGHDTVSWYQQALGQGPQFIFQYYEEEERQRGNFPDRFSGHQFPNYSSELNVNALLLGDSALYLCASRAGLDSGELFFGEGSRLTVL.

This clone turned up a few times. The chain is built from TRBV6-5 and TRBJ1-2, with TRBD1 matching 7 bases. V gave up 6 bases and J gave up 1 base; unmatched junction bases: 5. This CDR3 comprises 14 residues. Germline V lookup: CDR1 MNHEY, CDR2 SVGAGI. This chain's CDR3 is CASRSTGDNYGYTF. As DNA, the CDR3 is TGTGCCAGCAGGTCCACAGGGGATAACTATGGCTACACCTTC.

The chain employs TRBV3-1 (or the pseudogene TRBV3-2) and TRBJ2-5; D is uncertain. With 1 base removed from V and 5 bases from J, the gap between germline ends came to 14 bases. This CDR3 is built from 15 residues. Germline V gene lookup returns CDR1 LGHDT and CDR2 YNNKEL (reference sequence). The CDR3 DNA reads TGTGCCAGCAGCCAAGGGGCCCTTCCCAGGGAGACCCAGTACTTC. Its translation: CASSQGALPRETQYF.

The rearrangement links TRBV24-1 to TRBJ1-2; D unresolved. Germline values: CDR1 KGHDR, CDR2 SFDVKD. The CDR3 spans 13 residues. Between the trimmed V and J ends, which lost 3 bases and 6 bases, there was a span of 10 bases. CDR3 in amino acids: CATSDQRRDGYTF. CDR3 DNA sequence: TGTGCCACCAGTGATCAGCGACGGGATGGCTACACCTTC.

This clone was observed once. This chain joins TRBV3-1 (or the pseudogene TRBV3-2) and TRBJ2-7; no clear D gene. Between the trimmed V and J ends, which lost 4 bases and 0 bases, there was a span of 10 bases. There are 14 residues in the CDR3. Germline CDR1 is LGHDT and CDR2 is YNNKEL (reference sequence). The CDR3 loop reads CASSRQTSSYEQYF. CDR3 DNA: TGTGCCAGCAGCCGCCAAACGAGCTCCTACGAGCAGTACTTC.

This rearrangement joins TRBV9 to TRBJ2-1, with D unresolved. The germline gives CDR1 SGDLS, CDR2 YYNGEE. Between the trimmed V and J ends, which lost 4 bases and 2 bases, there was a span of 13 bases. The CDR3 consists of 15 residues. In nucleotides, the CDR3 is TGTGCCAGCAGCCCAGCAGCGAGCACCTACAATGAGCAGTTCTTC. This encodes CASSPAASTYNEQFF.

The sample holds a few counts of this clone. This sequence joins TRBV27 and TRBJ1-2; D might be TRBD1 (5 bases). The CDR3 runs 15 residues. Trimming took off 7 bases at V and 7 bases at J, with 22 bases between the two ends. CDR1 and CDR2 from the germline V gene are MNHEY and SMNVEV (reference sequence). The CDR3 DNA sequence: TGTGCCAGCACCCCCCTAGGCCCGGGGGGGAGTGGCTACACCTTC. Residues: CASTPLGPGGSGYTF.

Written as DNA, the CDR3 is TGTGCCAGCAGCTTAGGACTGAGTTTCTCCTACAATGAGCAGTTCTTC. Protein sequence: CASSLGLSFSYNEQFF. The chain couples TRBV7-8 to TRBJ2-1; the D is unclear. Germline CDR1 is SGHVS and CDR2 is FQNEAQ. The CDR3 consists of 16 residues. Trimming stripped 1 base from V and 0 bases from J, with 10 bases between.

Concerning this clone itself: Other DNA sequences of this sample code for an identical CDR3. V and J are TRBV19 and TRBJ1-5; 8 nucleotides line up with TRBD1. CDR3 length: 15 residues. Trimming took 3 bases from V and 3 from J; bases not matched to a gene: 4. CDR1 LNHDA and CDR2 SQIVND come from the germline V gene (reference sequence). CDR3 sequence (DNA): TGTGCCAGTAGTATCCGACAGGGGTCCAATCAGCCCCAGCATTTT. Protein sequence: CASSIRQGSNQPQHF.

The sample holds a few counts of this clone. The chain uses TRBV10-3 and TRBJ1-1; D gene ambiguous. The CDR3 covers 13 residues. CDR1 and CDR2 (germline): ENHRY, SYGVKD. Trimming pared 7 bases from V and 3 bases from J, leaving 12 bases between. The CDR3 nucleotides read TGTGCCATCACCCATCGGCGGGACACTGAAGCTTTCTTT. Translation: CAITHRRDTEAFF.

This chain joins TRBV14 and TRBJ2-3; D is unclear. The germline CDR1 and CDR2 sequences are SGHDN and FVKESK. The ends were cut back, 5 bases at V and 4 bases at J, with 13 bases in the middle. The CDR3 runs to 14 residues. CDR3 nucleotide sequence: TGTGCCAGCAGCTCCCAGAGTGAGGCAGATACGCAGTATTTT. This gives the protein CASSSQSEADTQYF. Together with reference TRBV14 and TRBJ2-3, the CDR3 gives the full variable domain: EAGVTQFPSHSVIEKGQTVTLRCDPISGHDNLYWYRRVMGKEIKFLLHFVKESKQDESGMPNNRFLAERTGGTYSTLKVQPAELEDSGVYFCASSSQSEADTQYFGPGTRLTVL.

This clone was picked up a small number of times. The J gene is TRBJ2-7, the V gene TRBV6-1, with 7 bases fitting TRBD2. Germline V lookup: CDR1 MNHNS, CDR2 SASEGT. This CDR3 has 15 residues. The V segment lost 1 base and the J segment 4 bases; nucleotides outside the gene matches: 7. CDR3 in amino acids: CASSEVRERGYEQYF. The CDR3 region has the DNA TGTGCCAGCAGTGAAGTACGGGAGCGGGGTTACGAGCAGTACTTC.

This chain connects TRBV28 to TRBJ2-7, with 9 bases fitting TRBD1. This CDR3 spans 15 amino acids. The junction had 8 bases not matched to a gene; V was cut back by 4 bases and J by 4 bases. Germline V gives CDR1 MDHEN, CDR2 SYDVKM. The DNA of the CDR3 is TGTGCCAGCAGTTCCGCACAGGGGGCCCTTTACGAGCAGTACTTC. Protein product: CASSSAQGALYEQYF. The full variable domain, completed using reference TRBV28 and TRBJ2-7, is DVKVTQSSRYLVKRTGEKVFLECVQDMDHENMFWYRQDPGLGLRLIYFSYDVKMKEKGDIPEGYSVSREKKERFSLILESASTNQTSMYLCASSSAQGALYEQYFGPGTRLTVT.

This sequence joins TRBV21-1 and TRBJ1-1; TRBD1 reflects the table's D call only, with no check against the DNA. TRBV21-1 is listed as a pseudogene. The CDR3 sequence is 15 residues long. CDR3 nucleotides: TGTGCCAGCTATAAGTCAGAGACAGCGAACACTGAAGCTTTCTTT. Amino acids: CASYKSETANTEAFF.

The rearrangement links TRBV30 to TRBJ2-7; tentatively, D is TRBD2 (5 bases). Germline V gives CDR1 GTSNPN, CDR2 SVGIG (reference sequence). The CDR3 is 15 residues long. V gave up 2 bases and J gave up 2 bases, with 16 bases separating them. The CDR3 DNA is TGTGCCTGGAGTACCCCCTGGGGAGCCACCTACGAGCAGTACTTC. Encoded protein: CAWSTPWGATYEQYF.

This chain connects TRBV10-3 to TRBJ1-2, with 7 bases identical to TRBD1. Germline lookup yields CDR1 ENHRY and CDR2 SYGVKD. The V gene end was trimmed by 2 bases and the J gene end by 5 bases; junction bases not matched to a gene: 2. This CDR3 contains 13 residues. The CDR3 region is CAISEDREYGYTF. CDR3 DNA: TGTGCCATCAGTGAGGACAGGGAGTATGGCTACACCTTC.

The V gene is TRBV10-3, the J gene TRBJ1-2; TRBD1 aligns across 8 bases. Trimming took 6 bases from V and 6 from J; bases not matched to a gene: 9. Germline-derived CDR1 and CDR2 are ENHRY and SYGVKD. The length of the CDR3 is 14 residues. CDR3 loop: CAIRGTGGRHGYTF. The CDR3 region has the DNA TGTGCCATCAGAGGGACAGGAGGAAGGCATGGCTACACCTTC.

The chain recombines TRBV27 with TRBJ2-1; TRBD2 agrees at 12 bases. The V segment lost 4 bases and the J segment 4 bases; nucleotides outside the gene matches: 11. The CDR3 runs 18 residues. Germline lookup yields CDR1 MNHEY and CDR2 SMNVEV (reference sequence). DNA of the CDR3: TGTGCCAGCAGTTCCCGACTAGCGGGAGCCTCTCGGTACAATGAGCAGTTCTTC. Its protein is CASSSRLAGASRYNEQFF.